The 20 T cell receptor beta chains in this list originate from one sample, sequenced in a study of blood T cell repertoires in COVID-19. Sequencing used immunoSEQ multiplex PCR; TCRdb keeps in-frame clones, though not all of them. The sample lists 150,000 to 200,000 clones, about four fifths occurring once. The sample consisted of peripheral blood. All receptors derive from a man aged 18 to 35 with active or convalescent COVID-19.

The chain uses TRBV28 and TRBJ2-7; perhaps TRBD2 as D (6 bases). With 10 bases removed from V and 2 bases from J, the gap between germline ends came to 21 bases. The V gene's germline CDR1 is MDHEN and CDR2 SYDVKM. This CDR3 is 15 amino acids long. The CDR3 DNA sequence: TGTGCCACCAAGCCGGGACTCCAAACACCCTACGAGCAGTACTTC. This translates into CATKPGLQTPYEQYF.

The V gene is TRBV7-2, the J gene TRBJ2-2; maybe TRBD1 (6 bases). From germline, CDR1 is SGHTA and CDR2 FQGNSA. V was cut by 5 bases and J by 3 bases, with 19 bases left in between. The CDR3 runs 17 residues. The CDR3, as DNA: TGTGCCAGCAGCACCTCTCTGGACAGCTCTTACACCGGGGAGCTGTTTTTT. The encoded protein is CASSTSLDSSYTGELFF.

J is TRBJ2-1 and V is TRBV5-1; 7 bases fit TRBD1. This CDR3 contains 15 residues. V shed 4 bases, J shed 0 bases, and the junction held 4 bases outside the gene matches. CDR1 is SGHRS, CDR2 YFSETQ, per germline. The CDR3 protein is CASSLTGSSYNEQFF. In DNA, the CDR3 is TGCGCCAGCAGCCTGACAGGGAGCTCCTACAATGAGCAGTTCTTC. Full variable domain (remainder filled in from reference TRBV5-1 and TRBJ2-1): KAGVTQTPRYLIKTRGQQVTLSCSPISGHRSVSWYQQTPGQGLQFLFEYFSETQRNKGNFPGRFSGRQFSNSRSEMNVSTLELGDSALYLCASSLTGSSYNEQFFGPGTRLTVL.

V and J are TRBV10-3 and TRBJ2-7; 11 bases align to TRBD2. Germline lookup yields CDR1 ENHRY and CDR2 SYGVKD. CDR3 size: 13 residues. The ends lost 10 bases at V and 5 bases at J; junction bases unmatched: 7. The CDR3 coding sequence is TGTGCCAGCGGTAGCGGGAGGGGCGACGAGCAGTACTTC. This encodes CASGSGRGDEQYF.

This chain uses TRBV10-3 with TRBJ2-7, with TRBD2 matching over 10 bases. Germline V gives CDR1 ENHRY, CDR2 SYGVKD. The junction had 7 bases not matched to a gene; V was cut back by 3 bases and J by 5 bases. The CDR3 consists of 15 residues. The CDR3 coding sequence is TGTGCCATCAGTGACCCAGGACTAGCGGCAGACGAGCAGTACTTC. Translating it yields CAISDPGLAADEQYF.

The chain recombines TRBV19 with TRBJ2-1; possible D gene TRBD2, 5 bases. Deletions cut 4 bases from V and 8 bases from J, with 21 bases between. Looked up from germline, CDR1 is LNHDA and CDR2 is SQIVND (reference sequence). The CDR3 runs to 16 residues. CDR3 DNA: TGTGCCAGTAGTAACCCACGCAACAGAAAGAGGGATGAGCAGTTCTTC. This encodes CASSNPRNRKRDEQFF. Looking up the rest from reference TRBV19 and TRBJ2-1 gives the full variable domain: DGGITQSPKYLFRKEGQNVTLSCEQNLNHDAMYWYRQDPGQGLRLIYYSQIVNDFQKGDIAEGYSVSREKKESFPLTVTSAQKNPTAFYLCASSNPRNRKRDEQFFGPGTRLTVL.

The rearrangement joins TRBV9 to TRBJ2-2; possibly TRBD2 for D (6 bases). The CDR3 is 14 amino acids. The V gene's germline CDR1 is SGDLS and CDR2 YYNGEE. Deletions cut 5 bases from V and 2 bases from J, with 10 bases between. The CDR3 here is CASRKAGNTGELFF. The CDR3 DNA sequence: TGTGCCAGCAGAAAAGCGGGCAACACCGGGGAGCTGTTTTTT.

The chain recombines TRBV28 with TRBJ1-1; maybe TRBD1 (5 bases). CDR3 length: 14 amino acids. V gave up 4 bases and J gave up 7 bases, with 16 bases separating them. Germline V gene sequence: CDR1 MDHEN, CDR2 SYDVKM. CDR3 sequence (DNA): TGTGCCAGCAGTTGGGCGGCAATAAGGGGTGAAGCTTTCTTT. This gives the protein CASSWAAIRGEAFF.

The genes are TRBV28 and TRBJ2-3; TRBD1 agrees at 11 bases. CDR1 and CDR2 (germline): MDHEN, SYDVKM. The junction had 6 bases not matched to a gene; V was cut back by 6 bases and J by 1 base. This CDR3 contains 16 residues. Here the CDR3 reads CASSHWTGGGTDTQYF. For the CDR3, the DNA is TGTGCCAGCAGCCATTGGACAGGGGGCGGCACAGATACGCAGTATTTT.

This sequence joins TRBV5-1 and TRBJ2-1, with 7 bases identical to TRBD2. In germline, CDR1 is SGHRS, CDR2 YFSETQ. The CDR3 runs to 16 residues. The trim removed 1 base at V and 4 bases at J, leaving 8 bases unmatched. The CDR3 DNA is TGCGCCAGCAGCTTGACCCCTAGCGGTCCATACAATGAGCAGTTCTTC. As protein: CASSLTPSGPYNEQFF.

In DNA form, the CDR3 reads TGTGCCACCAGTGCGGTTCGGAAGGACTCTTCGAAAGAGACCCAGTACTTC. Its protein product is CATSAVRKDSSKETQYF. The chain links TRBV24-1 to TRBJ2-5; possibly TRBD2 for D (5 bases). CDR1 and CDR2 from the germline V gene are KGHDR and SFDVKD. The CDR3 loop spans 17 amino acids. V lost 5 bases to trimming and J lost 3 bases, with 21 bases between them.

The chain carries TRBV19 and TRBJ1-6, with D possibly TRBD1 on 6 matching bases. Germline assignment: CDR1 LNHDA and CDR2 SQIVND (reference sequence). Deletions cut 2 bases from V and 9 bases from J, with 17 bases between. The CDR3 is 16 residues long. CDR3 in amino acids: CASSINSERGSSPLHF. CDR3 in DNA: TGTGCCAGTAGTATAAATTCCGAGAGGGGGAGTTCACCCCTCCACTTT. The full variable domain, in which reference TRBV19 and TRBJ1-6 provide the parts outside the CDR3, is DGGITQSPKYLFRKEGQNVTLSCEQNLNHDAMYWYRQDPGQGLRLIYYSQIVNDFQKGDIAEGYSVSREKKESFPLTVTSAQKNPTAFYLCASSINSERGSSPLHFGNGTRLTVT.

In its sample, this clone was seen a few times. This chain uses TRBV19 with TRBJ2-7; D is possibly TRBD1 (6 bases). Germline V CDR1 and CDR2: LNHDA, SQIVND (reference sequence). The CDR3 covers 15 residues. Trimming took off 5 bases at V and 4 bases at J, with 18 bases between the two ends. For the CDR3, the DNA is TGTGCCAGTAGTCAGGGGCCCTCTCCAAATTACGAGCAGTACTTC. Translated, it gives CASSQGPSPNYEQYF. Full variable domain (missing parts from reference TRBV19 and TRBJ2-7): DGGITQSPKYLFRKEGQNVTLSCEQNLNHDAMYWYRQDPGQGLRLIYYSQIVNDFQKGDIAEGYSVSREKKESFPLTVTSAQKNPTAFYLCASSQGPSPNYEQYFGPGTRLTVT.

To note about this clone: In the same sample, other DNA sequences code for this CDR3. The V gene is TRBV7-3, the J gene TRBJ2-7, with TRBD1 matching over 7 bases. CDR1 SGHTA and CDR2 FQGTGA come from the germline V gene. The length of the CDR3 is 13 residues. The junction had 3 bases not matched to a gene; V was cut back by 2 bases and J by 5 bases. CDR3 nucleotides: TGTGCCAGCAGCTTAGGGCAGGGGGACGAGCAGTACTTC. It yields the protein CASSLGQGDEQYF.

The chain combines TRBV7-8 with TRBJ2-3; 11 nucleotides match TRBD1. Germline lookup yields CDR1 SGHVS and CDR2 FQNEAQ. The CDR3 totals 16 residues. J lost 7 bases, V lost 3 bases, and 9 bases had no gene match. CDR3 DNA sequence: TGTGCCAGCAGCTTCACCGGACAGGGGGCGCGAAATACGCAGTATTTT. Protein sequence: CASSFTGQGARNTQYF.

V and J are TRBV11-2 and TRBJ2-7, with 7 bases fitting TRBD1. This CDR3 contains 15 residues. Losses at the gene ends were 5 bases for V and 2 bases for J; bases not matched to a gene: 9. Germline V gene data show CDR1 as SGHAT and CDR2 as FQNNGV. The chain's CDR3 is CASSGDSLGTYEQYF. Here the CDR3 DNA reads TGTGCCAGCAGCGGGGACAGCCTAGGAACCTACGAGCAGTACTTC.

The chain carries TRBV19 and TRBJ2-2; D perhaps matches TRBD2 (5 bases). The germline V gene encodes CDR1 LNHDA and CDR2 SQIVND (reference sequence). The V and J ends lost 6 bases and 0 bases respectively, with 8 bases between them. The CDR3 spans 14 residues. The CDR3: CASRSLANTGELFF. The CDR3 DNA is TGTGCCAGTAGATCACTAGCGAACACCGGGGAGCTGTTTTTT. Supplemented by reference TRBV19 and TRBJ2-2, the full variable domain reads DGGITQSPKYLFRKEGQNVTLSCEQNLNHDAMYWYRQDPGQGLRLIYYSQIVNDFQKGDIAEGYSVSREKKESFPLTVTSAQKNPTAFYLCASRSLANTGELFFGEGSRLTVL.

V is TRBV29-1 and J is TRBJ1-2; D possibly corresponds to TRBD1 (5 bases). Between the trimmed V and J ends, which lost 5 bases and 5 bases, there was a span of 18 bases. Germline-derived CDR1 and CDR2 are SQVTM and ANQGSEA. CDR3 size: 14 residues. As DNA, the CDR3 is TGCAGCGTTAAGGACACCCGGGGGTTTTATGGCTACACCTTC. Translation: CSVKDTRGFYGYTF.

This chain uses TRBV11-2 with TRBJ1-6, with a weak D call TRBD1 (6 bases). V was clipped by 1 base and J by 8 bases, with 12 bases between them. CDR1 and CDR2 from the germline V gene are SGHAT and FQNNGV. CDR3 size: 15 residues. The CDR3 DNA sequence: TGTGCCAGCAGCTTAGTACAGGGCCCTTATTCACCCCTCCACTTT. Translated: CASSLVQGPYSPLHF.

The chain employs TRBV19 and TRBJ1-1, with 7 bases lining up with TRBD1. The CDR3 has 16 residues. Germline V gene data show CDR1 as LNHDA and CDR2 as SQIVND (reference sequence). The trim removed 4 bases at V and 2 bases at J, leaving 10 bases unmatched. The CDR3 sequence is CASSTPTGLQNTEAFF. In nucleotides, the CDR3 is TGTGCCAGTAGTACCCCGACAGGGTTGCAAAACACTGAAGCTTTCTTT.